This T cell receptor beta chain derives from a study of OX40 agonist ivuxolimab in advanced cancers. Study-wide context: Three dose-escalation patients had partial responses: one with hepatocellular carcinoma and two with cutaneous melanoma.

Only a few counts were recorded for this clone. The repertoire was sequenced with immunoSEQ multiplex PCR; TCRdb's copy has only in-frame clones and lacks some. The sample yields 66,000 or so clones, 87% seen once. The sequence came from an adult with an advanced solid tumor such as melanoma, head and neck, liver or kidney cancer. The sample in question was CD4+ or CD8+ T cells sorted from blood, obtained in a trial of the OX40 agonist ivuxolimab.

CDR3 region: CASSPGRNNQPQHF. The DNA for the CDR3 is TGTGCCAGCAGTCCGGGACGCAACAATCAGCCCCAGCATTTT. The chain employs TRBV6-5 and TRBJ1-5; D may be TRBD1 (5 bases). V lost 5 bases and J lost 3, with 11 bases in between. CDR3 length: 14 residues. Per the germline V gene, CDR1 is MNHEY and CDR2 is SVGAGI.